This T cell receptor (beta chain) was sequenced in a study of cytomegalovirus exposure and HLA in healthy donors. General study points: Rarity characterized most TCR sequences, yet some public TCRs appeared in many donors. Specific recognition of CMV antigens was confirmed in vitro for a few chains (all CMV-associated).

PCR used 60 Vbeta primers and 13 Jbeta primers. Only in-frame clones appear in the TCRdb table, and some are missing; sequencing was by immunoSEQ multiplex PCR. The repertoire includes about 200,000 clones, approximately 85% of them detected once, and about 2% sits in the top ten. The V end lost 5 bases, the J end lost 15 bases, and 11 bases lay between the germline ends. CDR3 length: 11 residues. Germline loops: CDR1 MDHEN, CDR2 SYDVKM. In the case of this clone: As yet, its antigen is unknown.

Input material: PBMCs. The sequence came from a woman between 45 and 65 years old in good health and CMV-seronegative. V gene TRBV28 combines with J gene TRBJ1-6, with D unclear. The CDR3 DNA is TGTGCCAGCAGTCTTACGAGGCTCCTCCACTTT. Translated, it gives CASSLTRLLHF.